This entry lists 25 T cell receptor beta chains sequenced from one sample in a study of T cell responses to AZD1222 COVID-19 vaccine. The repertoire was sequenced with immunoSEQ multiplex PCR; TCRdb's copy has only in-frame clones and lacks some. The table has under 75,000 clones, about 90% seen once. The material sequenced was peripheral blood, taken on day 0 of AZD1222 vaccination. Receptors originate from an adult in good health.

This clone has just one count. The gene calls are TRBV7-9 and TRBJ2-3; TRBD2 agrees at 7 bases. Germline CDR1 is SEHNR and CDR2 is FQNEAQ (reference sequence). The junction had 8 bases not matched to a gene; V was cut back by 5 bases and J by 3 bases. This CDR3 is 15 amino acids long. The CDR3 spells CASSQGAGVTDTQYF. In nucleotides, the CDR3 is TGTGCCAGCAGCCAAGGGGCGGGAGTGACAGATACGCAGTATTTT.

V usage is TRBV6-5 and J usage is TRBJ2-1, with 7 positions matching TRBD2. Germline V gene sequence: CDR1 MNHEY, CDR2 SVGAGI. V lost 7 bases to trimming and J lost 5 bases; unmatched junction nucleotides: 11. This CDR3 is built from 15 residues. In nucleotides, the CDR3 is TGTGCCAGCACCCGATGGGGAGGGCTTAACAATGAGCAGTTCTTC. Translation gives CASTRWGGLNNEQFF.

The V gene is TRBV10-3, the J gene TRBJ1-5, with unresolved D. V dropped 3 bases and J dropped 5 bases, with 8 bases sitting between them. The germline V gene encodes CDR1 ENHRY and CDR2 SYGVKD. This CDR3 contains 13 residues. This chain's CDR3 is CAISEARDQPQHF. In nucleotides, the CDR3 is TGTGCCATCAGTGAAGCCAGAGATCAGCCCCAGCATTTT.

The CDR3 is CSVEDWPGSYEQYF. CDR3 bases: TGCAGCGTTGAAGATTGGCCAGGGTCCTACGAGCAGTACTTC. The chain recombines TRBV29-1 with TRBJ2-7; perhaps TRBD1 as D (5 bases). The CDR3 extends over 14 amino acids. V lost 0 bases and J 1 base, leaving 10 bases between the germline ends. Germline values: CDR1 SQVTM, CDR2 ANQGSEA.

The chain recombines TRBV28 with TRBJ1-2, with TRBD1 matching 10 bases. The CDR3 loop spans 16 amino acids. J was trimmed by 4 bases and V by 7 bases; bases with no gene match: 12. Germline values: CDR1 MDHEN, CDR2 SYDVKM. CDR3 nucleotides: TGTGCCAGCAACACCCCGGGACAGGGGTTCGGCTATGGCTACACCTTC. Its protein product is CASNTPGQGFGYGYTF.

The chain couples TRBV11-1 to TRBJ1-1; a possible D gene is TRBD1 (6 bases). This CDR3 comprises 13 residues. Trimming cost V 3 bases and J 7 bases, with 12 bases left between them. Germline values: CDR1 SGHAT, CDR2 FQDESV (reference sequence). The CDR3 spells CASSLSTGNEAFF. The CDR3 DNA reads as TGTGCCAGCAGCTTGTCGACAGGTAATGAAGCTTTCTTT.

This chain connects TRBV5-1 to TRBJ1-2; 8 nucleotides line up with TRBD1. Germline CDR1 reads SGHRS; CDR2 reads YFSETQ. CDR3 length equals 13 residues. Losses at the gene ends were 4 bases for V and 5 bases for J; bases not matched to a gene: 4. The DNA of the CDR3 is TGCGCCAGCAGCCCGGGACAGGTTTATGGCTACACCTTC. Translating gives CASSPGQVYGYTF.

The V gene is TRBV3-1 (or the pseudogene TRBV3-2), the J gene TRBJ2-7, with a tentative D call TRBD2 (6 bases). Trimming shortened V by 4 bases and J by 4 bases, and 17 bases separated the two germline ends. The CDR3 has 15 amino acids. The V gene's germline CDR1 is LGHDT and CDR2 YNNKEL (reference sequence). The CDR3 sequence is CASSPPAGRSYEQYF. CDR3 DNA sequence: TGTGCCAGCAGCCCCCCTGCAGGGAGGTCATACGAGCAGTACTTC.

This clone occurred many times. This sample includes further DNA sequences coding for the same CDR3. Here the CDR3 reads CASRGDSNQPQHF. The DNA for the CDR3 is TGTGCCAGCAGGGGAGATAGCAATCAGCCCCAGCATTTT. V is TRBV2 and J is TRBJ1-5; D call uncertain. Germline V gene lookup returns CDR1 SNHLY and CDR2 FYNNEI. V lost 6 bases and J lost 0, with 6 bases in between. The CDR3 totals 13 residues. Variable domain in full (rest from reference TRBV2 and TRBJ1-5): EPEVTQTPSHQVTQMGQEVILRCVPISNHLYFYWYRQILGQKVEFLVSFYNNEISEKSEIFDDQFSVERPDGSNFTLKIRSTKLEDSAMYFCASRGDSNQPQHFGDGTRLSIL.

V gene TRBV6-2 or TRBV6-3 combines with J gene TRBJ2-3; weak D call: TRBD1 (6 bases). The CDR3 loop spans 16 amino acids. Trimming shortened V by 2 bases and J by 5 bases, and 17 bases separated the two germline ends. CDR1 and CDR2 (germline): MNHEY, SVGEGT. CDR3 amino acids: CASSYGRVQGRDTQYF. The DNA for the CDR3 is TGTGCCAGCAGTTACGGTCGGGTACAGGGTCGAGATACGCAGTATTTT.

V is TRBV11-2 and J is TRBJ2-1, with 14 bases lining up with TRBD2. The junction had 10 bases not matched to a gene; V was cut back by 5 bases and J by 7 bases. CDR1 is SGHAT and CDR2 is FQNNGV in the germline V gene. The CDR3 length is 17 residues. As DNA, the CDR3 is TGTGCCAGCAGCGCAAGACTAGCGGGAGGGCCTACGAATGAGCAGTTCTTC. It is translated as CASSARLAGGPTNEQFF.

The chain has TRBV5-6 and TRBJ2-7; no reliable D call. Trimming took 0 bases from V and 3 from J, leaving 7 bases between them. The CDR3 runs 13 residues. Germline CDR1 SGHDT, CDR2 YYEEEE. The CDR3 bases are TGTGCCAGCAGCTTGGTCCAAGTCTACGAGCAGTACTTC. This translates into CASSLVQVYEQYF.

Note on this clone: Different DNA sequences within this sample yield the same CDR3. The chain employs TRBV12-3 or TRBV12-4 and TRBJ1-2; TRBD1 might be the D (6 bases). This CDR3 spans 12 amino acids. Trimming cost V 3 bases and J 4 bases, with 6 bases left between them. The CDR3: CASSLGAYGYTF. In nucleotides, the CDR3 is TGTGCCAGCAGTTTGGGGGCCTATGGCTACACCTTC.

This chain uses TRBV6-2 or TRBV6-3 with TRBJ2-2; 8 bases align to TRBD2. The CDR3 contains 15 residues. Trimming removed 5 bases from V and 3 bases from J; junction bases left unmatched: 5. From germline, CDR1 is MNHEY and CDR2 SVGEGT. CDR3 sequence: CASSPSGGYTGELFF. The CDR3 DNA is TGTGCCAGCAGTCCGAGCGGGGGCTACACCGGGGAGCTGTTTTTT.

The sample holds one count of this clone. This CDR3 is also generated by other DNA sequences in the sample. The chain links TRBV30 to TRBJ1-1; D is ambiguous. Germline CDR1 GTSNPN, CDR2 SVGIG (reference sequence). V was trimmed by 0 bases and J by 1 base, leaving 3 bases between them. The CDR3 is 12 residues long. CDR3 amino acids: CAWSVGNTEAFF. The CDR3 region has the DNA TGTGCCTGGAGTGTGGGGAACACTGAAGCTTTCTTT.

The CDR3 here is CASSVDKAGEKLFF. CDR3 DNA: TGTGCCAGCAGCGTAGACAAGGCCGGTGAAAAACTGTTTTTT. The chain recombines TRBV5-4 with TRBJ1-4, with D unresolved. The CDR3 runs 14 residues. V was cut by 4 bases and J by 7 bases, with 14 bases left in between. The germline V gene encodes CDR1 SGHNT and CDR2 YYREEE (reference sequence).

The chain recombines TRBV7-9 with TRBJ1-1; no definite D call. Trimming took off 7 bases at V and 8 bases at J, with 20 bases between the two ends. The CDR3 extends over 14 amino acids. Germline-derived CDR1 and CDR2 are SEHNR and FQNEAQ (reference sequence). DNA of the CDR3: TGTGCCAGCACCAAAGAGAGGGAAGGGCTGGAAGCTTTCTTT. Translated: CASTKEREGLEAFF.

The V gene is TRBV12-5, the J gene TRBJ1-2, with 7 bases fitting TRBD1. Germline trimming cut 5 bases from V and 2 bases from J; bases unmatched to any gene: 2. CDR1 is LGHNT and CDR2 is FRNRAP in the germline V gene. The CDR3 runs 13 residues. CDR3 DNA sequence: TGTGCTAGTGGTCGGGGACAGAACTATGGCTACACCTTC. It is translated as CASGRGQNYGYTF.

This chain's CDR3 is CASSLPHSYEQYF. The CDR3 nucleotides are TGTGCCAGCAGTTTACCACACTCCTACGAGCAGTACTTC. V usage is TRBV28 and J usage is TRBJ2-7; D is unclear. The V and J ends lost 2 bases and 0 bases respectively, with 5 bases between them. Germline CDR1 is MDHEN and CDR2 is SYDVKM. There are 13 residues in the CDR3.

This chain connects TRBV19 to TRBJ1-2; 8 bases map to TRBD1. Germline CDR1 and CDR2: LNHDA and SQIVND (reference sequence). This CDR3 has 16 amino acids. The V gene end was trimmed by 4 bases and the J gene end by 7 bases; junction bases not matched to a gene: 14. The CDR3 DNA reads TGTGCCAGTAGTAGGACAGGGCCCACCTTAGTCGGTGGCTACACCTTC. Protein sequence: CASSRTGPTLVGGYTF.

V gene TRBV27 combines with J gene TRBJ1-3; 10 nucleotides line up with TRBD1. Germline values: CDR1 MNHEY, CDR2 SMNVEV (reference sequence). CDR3 length: 16 residues. V lost 7 bases to trimming and J lost 7 bases; unmatched junction nucleotides: 13. The CDR3 is CASKDPGQGSGNTIYF. Here the CDR3 DNA reads TGTGCCAGCAAAGACCCGGGACAGGGGAGTGGGAACACCATATATTTT.

This chain uses TRBV5-1 with TRBJ1-5; 8 positions match TRBD1. The CDR3 covers 16 residues. Trimming at V came to 4 bases and at J to 2 bases, leaving 8 bases not matched to a gene. Per germline, CDR1 SGHRS and CDR2 YFSETQ. The CDR3 bases are TGCGCCAGCAGCCCCACAGGGGGTATGGGCAATCAGCCCCAGCATTTT. It encodes CASSPTGGMGNQPQHF.

The chain employs TRBV4-1 and TRBJ1-3, with D hard to call. In germline, CDR1 is MGHRA, CDR2 YSYEKL. This CDR3 is 17 amino acids long. The germline V and J ends were trimmed by 2 bases and 7 bases, with 21 bases remaining between them. CDR3 residues: CASSQLRTLSARNTIYF. The DNA for the CDR3 is TGCGCCAGCAGCCAATTAAGGACCCTTTCCGCGCGGAACACCATATATTTT.

The rearrangement joins TRBV11-3 to TRBJ2-3; D unresolved. The CDR3 totals 14 residues. In germline, CDR1 is SGHNT, CDR2 YENEEA. Trimming took off 4 bases at V and 4 bases at J, with 12 bases between the two ends. The CDR3 loop reads CASSSTAMSDTQYF. The CDR3 DNA reads TGTGCCAGCAGCTCGACGGCGATGTCAGATACGCAGTATTTT.

In DNA form, the CDR3 reads TGCGCCAGCAGTGAGTCGCCGCAGGGGCGGAAAGCTTTCTTT. Its protein product is CASSESPQGRKAFF. The chain is built from TRBV10-2 and TRBJ1-1; possible D gene TRBD1, 6 bases. The germline V gene has CDR1 WSHSY and CDR2 SAAADI. Between the trimmed V and J ends, which lost 0 bases and 9 bases, there was a span of 14 bases. CDR3 length equals 14 residues.